Listed here are 22 T cell receptor beta chains from one sample, sequenced in a study of T cells in Graves' hyperthyroidism and ophthalmopathy. Authors of the study amplified TCR beta CDR3 regions from RNA transcripts. RT-PCR in the first round (using the HTBI primer set) targeted the TCR CDR3. TCRdb recomputed calls from the multiplex PCR reads with MiXCR, one row per CDR3 protein. There are roughly 740,000 distinct CDR3 sequences in the sample; roughly 17% occur only once, and around 8% lies in the top ten. Sequenced: blood. The receptor source for this set is a man aged 18 to 35 with Graves' hyperthyroidism.

The CDR3 is CASSFKEGAYTSPYEQYF. In DNA, the CDR3 is TGTGCCAGCAGCTTTAAGGAAGGGGCCTACACCTCGCCTTACGAGCAGTACTTC. The chain has TRBV7-3 and TRBJ2-7, with D possibly TRBD1 on 5 matching bases. The CDR3 is 18 residues long. V dropped 3 bases and J dropped 4 bases, with 25 bases sitting between them. Germline values: CDR1 SGHTA, CDR2 FQGTGA. Variable domain in full (rest from reference TRBV7-3 and TRBJ2-7): GAGVSQTPSNKVTEKGKYVELRCDPISGHTALYWYRQSLGQGPEFLIYFQGTGAADDSGLPNDRFFAVRPEGSVSTLKIQRTERGDSAVYLCASSFKEGAYTSPYEQYFGPGTRLTVT.

This clonotype was seen ten or more times. The chain carries TRBV12-3 or TRBV12-4 and TRBJ1-1, with D possibly TRBD1 on 6 matching bases. Trimming stripped 5 bases from V and 4 bases from J, with 11 bases between. The CDR3 spans 13 residues. The CDR3 nucleotides read TGTGCCAGCAGTGACCGGGGGGCCACTGAAGCTTTCTTT. This encodes CASSDRGATEAFF.

This clonotype was recorded many times. The chain combines TRBV11-2 with TRBJ2-4; 14 bases agree with TRBD2. Germline V CDR1 and CDR2: SGHAT, FQNNGV. The V and J ends lost 0 bases and 6 bases, in that order; junction bases with no gene match: 4. The CDR3 has 17 amino acids. The CDR3 loop is CASSLEGLAGERNIQYF. In DNA form, the CDR3 reads TGTGCCAGCAGCTTAGAGGGACTAGCGGGAGAGAGAAACATTCAGTACTTC.

This clonotype was recorded many times. The chain joins TRBV28 to TRBJ2-7, with TRBD2 identical over 13 bases. CDR1 is MDHEN, CDR2 SYDVKM, per germline. The CDR3 contains 15 residues. V shed 4 bases and J 1 base; nucleotides not matched to a gene: 1. CDR3 nucleotides: TGTGCCAGCAGTTGGGGACTAGCGGGGTCCTACGAGCAGTACTTC. Protein: CASSWGLAGSYEQYF.

The V gene is TRBV29-1, the J gene TRBJ2-5; D possibly matches TRBD1 or TRBD2 (5 bases each). This CDR3 spans 15 amino acids. Germline values: CDR1 SQVTM, CDR2 ANQGSEA. V gave up 4 bases and J gave up 2 bases, with 17 bases separating them. The CDR3 sequence is CSVAPPGAAQETQYF. The CDR3 nucleotides are TGCAGCGTTGCCCCGCCCGGGGCAGCGCAAGAGACCCAGTACTTC.

This clonotype was seen at least ten times. The chain joins TRBV7-8 to TRBJ2-1; D is ambiguous. The CDR3 contains 13 residues. Per germline, CDR1 SGHVS and CDR2 FQNEAQ. V gave up 3 bases and J gave up 12 bases, with 15 bases separating them. Written as DNA, the CDR3 is TGTGCCAGCAGCTTGGTGGGTGGGTCGGGGCAGTTCTTC. It specifies CASSLVGGSGQFF. Drawing the rest from reference TRBV7-8 and TRBJ2-1, the complete variable domain is GAGVSQSPRYKVAKRGQDVALRCDPISGHVSLFWYQQALGQGPEFLTYFQNEAQLDKSGLPSDRFFAERPEGSVSTLKIQRTQQEDSAVYLCASSLVGGSGQFFGPGTRLTVL.

The chain links TRBV5-6 to TRBJ2-5, with D possibly TRBD2 on 6 matching bases. This CDR3 is built from 14 residues. Germline V CDR1 and CDR2: SGHDT, YYEEEE. Between the trimmed V and J ends, which lost 2 bases and 4 bases, there was a span of 12 bases. The CDR3 here is CASSLTSYRETQYF. The CDR3 coding sequence is TGTGCCAGCAGCTTAACTAGCTACCGAGAGACCCAGTACTTC.

This clonotype has more than one count but fewer than ten. The genes are TRBV15 and TRBJ2-3, with D possibly TRBD2 on 6 matching bases. V dropped 5 bases and J dropped 0 bases, with 15 bases sitting between them. The germline gives CDR1 LNHNV, CDR2 YYDKDF (reference sequence). This CDR3 comprises 16 residues. DNA for the CDR3: TGTGCCACCAGCTCCAATTTAGGGACTAGCACAGATACGCAGTATTTT. This sequence encodes CATSSNLGTSTDTQYF. The variable domain in full, with the rest retrieved from reference TRBV15 and TRBJ2-3, is DAMVIQNPRYQVTQFGKPVTLSCSQTLNHNVMYWYQQKSSQAPKLLFHYYDKDFNNEADTPDNFQSRRPNTSFCFLDIRSPGLGDTAMYLCATSSNLGTSTDTQYFGPGTRLTVL.

This clonotype was counted ten times or more. The chain recombines TRBV7-3 with TRBJ2-1; either TRBD1 or TRBD2 may supply D (7 bases each). The CDR3 is 16 residues long. Trimming left V 3 bases short and J 5 bases short, with 17 bases between. The germline gives CDR1 SGHTA, CDR2 FQGTGA. The CDR3 is CASSFGGGGSHNEQFF. The CDR3 nucleotides are TGTGCCAGCAGCTTCGGGGGAGGGGGCTCACACAATGAGCAGTTCTTC.

This clonotype was recorded at least ten times. This chain joins TRBV29-1 and TRBJ2-5, with 12 nucleotides matching TRBD2. V dropped 6 bases and J dropped 6; count of bases not matched to a gene: 11. The CDR3 covers 15 residues. In germline, CDR1 is SQVTM, CDR2 ANQGSEA. In DNA, the CDR3 is TGCAGCGTCCCTTTCCTAGCGGGAGGGCAGAAGACCCAGTACTTC. Translated: CSVPFLAGGQKTQYF.

J is TRBJ1-1 and V is TRBV12-3 or TRBV12-4; maybe TRBD1 (5 bases). Trimming removed 3 bases at V and 11 bases at J, with 19 bases between. CDR3 size: 14 residues. Here the CDR3 reads CASSLQGGDPGAFF. The DNA of the CDR3 is TGTGCCAGCAGTTTGCAGGGAGGCGATCCCGGGGCTTTCTTT.

The V call is TRBV5-1, the J call TRBJ1-5; D gene unclear. Looked up from germline, CDR1 is SGHRS and CDR2 is YFSETQ. The CDR3 loop spans 13 amino acids. V gave up 0 bases and J gave up 7 bases, with 8 bases separating them. The CDR3 here is CASSLAYNQPQHF. In DNA form, the CDR3 reads TGCGCCAGCAGCTTGGCCTATAACCAGCCCCAGCATTTT.

This clonotype appeared a few times. J is TRBJ2-2 and V is TRBV9; 8 bases match TRBD2. The germline gives CDR1 SGDLS, CDR2 YYNGEE. CDR3 length: 14 residues. V was clipped by 3 bases and J by 6 bases; unmatched bases: 4. The CDR3 DNA sequence: TGTGCCAGCAGCGGTAGCGGGAAAGCCGGGGAGCTGTTTTTT. This codes for CASSGSGKAGELFF.

This chain joins TRBV19 and TRBJ1-1; D gene uncertain. This CDR3 comprises 16 residues. Germline loops: CDR1 LNHDA, CDR2 SQIVND (reference sequence). Trimming left V 7 bases short and J 0 bases short, with 18 bases between. The CDR3 loop reads CASIPGTWRMNTEAFF. CDR3 DNA sequence: TGTGCCAGTATTCCCGGTACGTGGCGGATGAACACTGAAGCTTTCTTT. The full variable domain, its missing parts supplied by reference TRBV19 and TRBJ1-1, is DGGITQSPKYLFRKEGQNVTLSCEQNLNHDAMYWYRQDPGQGLRLIYYSQIVNDFQKGDIAEGYSVSREKKESFPLTVTSAQKNPTAFYLCASIPGTWRMNTEAFFGQGTRLTVV.

This clonotype was counted many times. J is TRBJ1-2 and V is TRBV12-3 or TRBV12-4; D unresolved. The length of the CDR3 is 13 residues. Trimming pared 6 bases from V and 4 bases from J, leaving 12 bases between. CDR3 amino acids: CASRSIAGYGYTF. The CDR3 nucleotides are TGTGCCAGCAGATCGATCGCGGGCTATGGCTACACCTTC.

This clonotype has at least ten counts. V usage is TRBV2 and J usage is TRBJ1-2; possibly TRBD1 for D (6 bases). V was clipped by 0 bases and J by 4 bases, with 12 bases between them. This CDR3 has 15 residues. CDR1 and CDR2 from the germline V gene are SNHLY and FYNNEI. The CDR3 DNA reads TGTGCCAGCAGTGAAGCTACAGGGACTGGCTATGGCTACACCTTC. Amino acid sequence: CASSEATGTGYGYTF.

CDR3 DNA sequence: TGTGCCAGCAGTTTTAGGGCAGGGGATAACAATGAGCAGTTCTTC. It translates to CASSFRAGDNNEQFF. The rearrangement joins TRBV28 to TRBJ2-1; TRBD1 might be the D (6 bases). Germline CDR1 MDHEN, CDR2 SYDVKM. The CDR3 consists of 15 residues. V lost 3 bases and J lost 5, with 14 bases in between.

This clonotype was counted at least ten times. V gene TRBV18 combines with J gene TRBJ2-3; D remains ambiguous. Germline CDR1 KGHSH, CDR2 LQKENI. Trimming took off 3 bases at V and 1 base at J, with 8 bases between the two ends. This CDR3 region has 14 residues. As DNA, the CDR3 is TGTGCCAGCTCACCGGCGGTGGGCACAGATACGCAGTATTTT. This codes for CASSPAVGTDTQYF.

The sample holds many counts of this clonotype. The chain combines TRBV27 with TRBJ2-1, with 7 nucleotides matching TRBD2. CDR3 length: 11 residues. The junction had 3 bases not matched to a gene; V was cut back by 10 bases and J by 6 bases. Germline CDR1 and CDR2: MNHEY and SMNVEV (reference sequence). The CDR3 sequence: CATSGGNEQFF. The CDR3 DNA reads TGTGCCACCTCGGGGGGCAATGAGCAGTTCTTC.

This clonotype was seen only a few times. This chain uses TRBV5-1 with TRBJ2-7; 12 bases agree with TRBD2. Germline V lookup: CDR1 SGHRS, CDR2 YFSETQ. The trim removed 2 bases at V and 7 bases at J, leaving 7 bases unmatched. The CDR3 is made up of 15 amino acids. The CDR3 sequence: CASSLLAGGSGEQYF. The CDR3 DNA reads TGCGCCAGCAGCTTACTAGCGGGAGGATCAGGAGAGCAGTACTTC.

A few counts support this clonotype. This chain links TRBV2 with TRBJ2-3; D might be TRBD2 (5 bases). The V gene's germline CDR1 is SNHLY and CDR2 FYNNEI. This CDR3 comprises 14 residues. The V gene lost 6 bases and the J gene lost 0 bases, with 10 bases spanning the gap. CDR3 loop: CASSWTLSTDTQYF. The CDR3 DNA reads as TGTGCCAGCAGCTGGACTCTAAGCACAGATACGCAGTATTTT.

This clonotype was recorded at least ten times. The rearrangement links TRBV29-1 to TRBJ2-1; a possible D gene is TRBD2 (6 bases). Per the germline V gene, CDR1 is SQVTM and CDR2 is ANQGSEA. The CDR3 spans 13 residues. V lost 6 bases and J lost 4, with 13 bases in between. The DNA of the CDR3 is TGCAGCGTACTCCGGGAGACGTACAATGAGCAGTTCTTC. Protein sequence: CSVLRETYNEQFF.